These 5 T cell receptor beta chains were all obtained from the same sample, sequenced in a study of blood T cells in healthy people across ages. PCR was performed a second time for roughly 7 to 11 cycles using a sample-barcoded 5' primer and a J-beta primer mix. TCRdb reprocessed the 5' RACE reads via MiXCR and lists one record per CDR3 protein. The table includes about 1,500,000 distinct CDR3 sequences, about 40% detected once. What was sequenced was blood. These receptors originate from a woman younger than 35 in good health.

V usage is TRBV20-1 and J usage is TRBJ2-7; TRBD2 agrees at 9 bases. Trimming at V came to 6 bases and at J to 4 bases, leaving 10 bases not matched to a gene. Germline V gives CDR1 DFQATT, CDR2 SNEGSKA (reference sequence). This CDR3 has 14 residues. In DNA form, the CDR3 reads TGCAGTGCAAAAGAGACTAGCGGCCAATACGAGCAGTACTTC. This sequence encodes CSAKETSGQYEQYF.

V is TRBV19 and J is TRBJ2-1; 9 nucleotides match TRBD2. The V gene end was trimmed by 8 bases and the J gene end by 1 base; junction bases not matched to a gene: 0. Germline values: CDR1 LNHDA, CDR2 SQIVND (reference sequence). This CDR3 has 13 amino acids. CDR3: CASLAGSYNEQFF. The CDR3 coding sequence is TGTGCCAGTCTAGCGGGGTCCTACAATGAGCAGTTCTTC. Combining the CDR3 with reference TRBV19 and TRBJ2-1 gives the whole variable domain DGGITQSPKYLFRKEGQNVTLSCEQNLNHDAMYWYRQDPGQGLRLIYYSQIVNDFQKGDIAEGYSVSREKKESFPLTVTSAQKNPTAFYLCASLAGSYNEQFFGPGTRLTVL.

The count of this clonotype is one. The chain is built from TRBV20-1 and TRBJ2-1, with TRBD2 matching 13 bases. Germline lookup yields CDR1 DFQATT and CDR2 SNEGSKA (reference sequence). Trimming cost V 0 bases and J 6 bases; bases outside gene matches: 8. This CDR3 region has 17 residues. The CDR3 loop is CSARDNLLAGGLNEQFF. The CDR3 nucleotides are TGCAGTGCTAGAGACAACCTACTAGCGGGGGGGCTCAATGAGCAGTTCTTC.

The CDR3 DNA reads TGTGCCAGCAGTTTAAGGGACAGTTACTACGAGCAGTACTTC. Protein sequence: CASSLRDSYYEQYF. V usage is TRBV27 and J usage is TRBJ2-7; 7 bases map to TRBD1. The trim removed 2 bases at V and 3 bases at J, leaving 4 bases unmatched. Germline V gives CDR1 MNHEY, CDR2 SMNVEV (reference sequence). The CDR3 consists of 14 residues.

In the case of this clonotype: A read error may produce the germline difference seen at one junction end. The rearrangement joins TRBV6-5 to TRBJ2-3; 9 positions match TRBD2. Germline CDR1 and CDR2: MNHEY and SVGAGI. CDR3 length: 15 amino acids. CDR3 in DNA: TGTGCCAGCAGCCGCATAGCGGGAGTTAGGGATATGCAGTATTTT. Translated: CASSRIAGVRDMQYF.